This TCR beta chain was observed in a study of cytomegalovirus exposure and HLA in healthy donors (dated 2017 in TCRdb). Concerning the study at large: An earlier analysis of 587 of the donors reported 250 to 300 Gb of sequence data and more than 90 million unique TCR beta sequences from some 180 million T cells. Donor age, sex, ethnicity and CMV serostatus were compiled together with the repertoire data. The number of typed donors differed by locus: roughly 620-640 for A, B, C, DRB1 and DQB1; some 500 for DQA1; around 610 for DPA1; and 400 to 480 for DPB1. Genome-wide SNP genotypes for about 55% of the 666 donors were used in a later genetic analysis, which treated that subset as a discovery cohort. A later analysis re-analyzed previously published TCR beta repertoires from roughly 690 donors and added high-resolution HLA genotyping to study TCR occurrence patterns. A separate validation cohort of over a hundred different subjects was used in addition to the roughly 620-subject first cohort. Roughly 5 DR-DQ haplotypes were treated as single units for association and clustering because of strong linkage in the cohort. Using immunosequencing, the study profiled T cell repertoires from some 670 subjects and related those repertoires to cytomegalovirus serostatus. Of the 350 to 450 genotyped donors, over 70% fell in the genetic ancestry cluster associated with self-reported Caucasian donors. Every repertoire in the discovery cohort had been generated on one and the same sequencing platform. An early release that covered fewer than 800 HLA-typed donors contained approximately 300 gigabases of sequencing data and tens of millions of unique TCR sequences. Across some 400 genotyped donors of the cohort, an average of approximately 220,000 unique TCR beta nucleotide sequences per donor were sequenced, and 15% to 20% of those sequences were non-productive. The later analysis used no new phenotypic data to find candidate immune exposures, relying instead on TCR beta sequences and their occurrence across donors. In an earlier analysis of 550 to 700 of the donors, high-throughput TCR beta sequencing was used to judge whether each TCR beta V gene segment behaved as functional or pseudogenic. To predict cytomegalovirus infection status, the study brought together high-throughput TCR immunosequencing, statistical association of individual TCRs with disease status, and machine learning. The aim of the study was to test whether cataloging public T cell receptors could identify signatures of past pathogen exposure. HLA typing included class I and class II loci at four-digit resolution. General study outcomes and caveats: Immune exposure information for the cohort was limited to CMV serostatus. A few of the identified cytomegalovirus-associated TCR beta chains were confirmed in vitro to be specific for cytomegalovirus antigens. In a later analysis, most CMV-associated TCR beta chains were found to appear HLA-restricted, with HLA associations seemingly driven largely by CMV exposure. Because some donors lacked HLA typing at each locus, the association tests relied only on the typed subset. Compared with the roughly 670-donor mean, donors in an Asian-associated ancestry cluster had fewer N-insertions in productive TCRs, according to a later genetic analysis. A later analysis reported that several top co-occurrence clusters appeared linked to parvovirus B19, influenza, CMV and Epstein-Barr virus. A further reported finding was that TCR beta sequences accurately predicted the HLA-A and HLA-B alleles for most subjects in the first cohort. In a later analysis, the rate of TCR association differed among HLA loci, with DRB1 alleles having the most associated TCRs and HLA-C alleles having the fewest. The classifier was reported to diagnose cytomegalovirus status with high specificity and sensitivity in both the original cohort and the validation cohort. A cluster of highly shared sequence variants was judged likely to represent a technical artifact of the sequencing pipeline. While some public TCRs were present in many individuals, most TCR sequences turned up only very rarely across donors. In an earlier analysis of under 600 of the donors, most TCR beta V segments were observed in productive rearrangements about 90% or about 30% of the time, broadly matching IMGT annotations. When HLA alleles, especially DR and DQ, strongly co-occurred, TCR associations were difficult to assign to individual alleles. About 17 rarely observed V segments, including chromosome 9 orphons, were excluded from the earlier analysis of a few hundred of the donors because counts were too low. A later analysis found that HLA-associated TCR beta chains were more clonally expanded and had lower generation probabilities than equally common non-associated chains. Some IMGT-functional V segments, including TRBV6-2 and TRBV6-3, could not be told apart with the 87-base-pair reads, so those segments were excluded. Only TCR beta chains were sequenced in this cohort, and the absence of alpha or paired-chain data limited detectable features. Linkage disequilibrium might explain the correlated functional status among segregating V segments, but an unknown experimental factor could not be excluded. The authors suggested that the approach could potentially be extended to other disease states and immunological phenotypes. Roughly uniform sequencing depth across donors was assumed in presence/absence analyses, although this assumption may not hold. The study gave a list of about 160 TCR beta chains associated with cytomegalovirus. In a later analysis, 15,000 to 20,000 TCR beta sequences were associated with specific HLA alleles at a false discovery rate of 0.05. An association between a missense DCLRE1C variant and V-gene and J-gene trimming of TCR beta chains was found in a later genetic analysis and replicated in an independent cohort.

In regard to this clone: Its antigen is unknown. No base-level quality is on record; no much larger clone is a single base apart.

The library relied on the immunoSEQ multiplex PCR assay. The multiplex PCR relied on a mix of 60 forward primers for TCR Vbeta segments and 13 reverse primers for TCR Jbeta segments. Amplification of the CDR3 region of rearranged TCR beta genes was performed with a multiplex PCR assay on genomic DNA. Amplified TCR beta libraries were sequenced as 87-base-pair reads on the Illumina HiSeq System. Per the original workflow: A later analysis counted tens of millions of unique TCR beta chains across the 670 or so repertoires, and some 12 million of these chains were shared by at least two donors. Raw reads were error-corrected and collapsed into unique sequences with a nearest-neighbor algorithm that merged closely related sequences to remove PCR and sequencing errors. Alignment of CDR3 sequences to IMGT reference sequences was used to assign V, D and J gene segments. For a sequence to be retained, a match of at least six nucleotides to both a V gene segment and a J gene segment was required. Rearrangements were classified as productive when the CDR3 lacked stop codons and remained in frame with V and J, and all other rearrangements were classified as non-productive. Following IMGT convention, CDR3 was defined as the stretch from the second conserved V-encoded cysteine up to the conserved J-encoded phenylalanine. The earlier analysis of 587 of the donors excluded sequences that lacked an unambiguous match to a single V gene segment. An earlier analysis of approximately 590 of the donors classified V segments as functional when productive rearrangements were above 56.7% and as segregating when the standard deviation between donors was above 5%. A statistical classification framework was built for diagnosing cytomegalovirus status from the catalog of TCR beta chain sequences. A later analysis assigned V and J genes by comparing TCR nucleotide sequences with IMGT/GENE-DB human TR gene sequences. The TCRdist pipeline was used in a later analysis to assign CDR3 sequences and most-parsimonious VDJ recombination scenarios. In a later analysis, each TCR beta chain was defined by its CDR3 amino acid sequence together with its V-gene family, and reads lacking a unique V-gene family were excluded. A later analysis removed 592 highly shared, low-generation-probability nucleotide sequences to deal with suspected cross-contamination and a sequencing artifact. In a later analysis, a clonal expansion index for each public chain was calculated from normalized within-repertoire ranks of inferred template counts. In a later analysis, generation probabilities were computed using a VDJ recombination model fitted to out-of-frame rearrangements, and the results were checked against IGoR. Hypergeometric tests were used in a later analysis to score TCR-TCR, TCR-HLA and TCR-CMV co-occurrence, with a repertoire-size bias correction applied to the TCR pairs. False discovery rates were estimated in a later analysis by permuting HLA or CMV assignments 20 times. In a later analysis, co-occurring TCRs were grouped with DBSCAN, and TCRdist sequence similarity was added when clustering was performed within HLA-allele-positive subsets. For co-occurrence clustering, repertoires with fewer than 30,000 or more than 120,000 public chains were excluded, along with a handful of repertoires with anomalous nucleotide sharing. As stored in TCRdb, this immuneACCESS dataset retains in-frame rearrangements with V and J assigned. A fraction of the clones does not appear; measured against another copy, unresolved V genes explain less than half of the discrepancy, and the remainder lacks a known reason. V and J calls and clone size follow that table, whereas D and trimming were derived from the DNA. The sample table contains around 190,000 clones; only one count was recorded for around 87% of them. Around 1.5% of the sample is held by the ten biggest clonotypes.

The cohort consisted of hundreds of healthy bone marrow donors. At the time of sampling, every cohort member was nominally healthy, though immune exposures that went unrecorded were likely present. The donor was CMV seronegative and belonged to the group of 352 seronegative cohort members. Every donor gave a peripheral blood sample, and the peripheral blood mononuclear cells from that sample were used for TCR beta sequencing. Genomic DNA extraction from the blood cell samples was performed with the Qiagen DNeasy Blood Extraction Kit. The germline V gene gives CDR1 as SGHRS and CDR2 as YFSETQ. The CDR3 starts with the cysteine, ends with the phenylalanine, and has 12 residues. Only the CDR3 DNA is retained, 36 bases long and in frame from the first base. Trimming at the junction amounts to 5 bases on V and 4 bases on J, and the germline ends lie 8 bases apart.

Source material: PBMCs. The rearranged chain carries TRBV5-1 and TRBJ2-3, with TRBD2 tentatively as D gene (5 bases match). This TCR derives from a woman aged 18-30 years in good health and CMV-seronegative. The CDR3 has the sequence CASRGDSDTQYF. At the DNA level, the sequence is TGCGCCAGCAGGGGAGACTCAGATACGCAGTATTTT.